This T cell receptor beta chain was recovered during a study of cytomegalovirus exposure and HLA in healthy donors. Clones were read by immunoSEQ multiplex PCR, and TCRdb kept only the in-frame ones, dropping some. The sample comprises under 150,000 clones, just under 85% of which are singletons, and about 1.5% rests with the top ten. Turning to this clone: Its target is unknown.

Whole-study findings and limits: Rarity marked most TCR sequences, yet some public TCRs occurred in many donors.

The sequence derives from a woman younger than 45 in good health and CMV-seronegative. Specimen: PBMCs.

Here the CDR3 reads CASSLAVGVGDTQYF. CDR3 nucleotides: TGCGCCAGCAGCTTGGCAGTCGGGGTTGGAGATACGCAGTATTTT. The gene calls are TRBV5-1 and TRBJ2-3, with a tentative D call TRBD2 (5 bases). The CDR3 consists of 15 residues. V lost 0 bases and J lost 5, with 13 bases in between. The germline V gene encodes CDR1 SGHRS and CDR2 YFSETQ.